The 17 T cell receptor beta chains presented below share a single source sample, sequenced in a study of blood T cells in healthy people across ages. It was with a sample-barcoded 5' primer and a J-beta primer mix that a second PCR of roughly 7 to 12 cycles was run. MiXCR, run by TCRdb on the 5' RACE reads, gives a single entry per CDR3 protein. The sample carries under 800,000 distinct CDR3 sequences, roughly 47% recorded once. The sequenced sample was blood. The receptor source for this set is a woman aged 55-69 years in good health.

This clonotype was recorded many times. The chain has TRBV4-3 and TRBJ1-1; the D is unclear. V lost 0 bases to trimming and J lost 2 bases, with 13 bases between them. The CDR3 has 16 amino acids. Per germline, CDR1 LGHNA and CDR2 YSLEER. CDR3 bases: TGCGCCAGCAGCCAAGATCAGGCACCGAGAAACACTGAAGCTTTCTTT. The encoded protein is CASSQDQAPRNTEAFF.

This sequence joins TRBV6-2 or TRBV6-3 and TRBJ2-3; D might be TRBD1 (6 bases). Trimming pared 6 bases from V and 3 bases from J, leaving 16 bases between. Germline-derived CDR1 and CDR2 are MNHEY and SVGEGT. The CDR3 consists of 15 residues. CDR3 residues: CASRRQVLITDTQYF. The CDR3 nucleotides read TGTGCCAGCAGACGACAGGTCCTAATTACAGATACGCAGTATTTT.

The V and J genes are TRBV25-1 and TRBJ1-6; 10 bases line up with TRBD1. The V and J ends lost 3 bases and 6 bases, in that order; junction bases with no gene match: 5. This CDR3 contains 16 residues. Germline-derived CDR1 and CDR2 are MGHDK and SYGVNS. The CDR3 sequence: CASSDATGGFNSPLHF. CDR3 DNA sequence: TGTGCCAGCAGTGATGCGACAGGGGGCTTTAATTCACCCCTCCACTTT.

Concerning this clonotype itself: The junction departs from germline at one end; a sequencing error may be responsible. The CDR3 region has the DNA TGTGCCAGCAGCCAAGTCAGGGATAACTCACCCCTCCACTTT. Protein product: CASSQVRDNSPLHF. The genes are TRBV14 and TRBJ1-6; possibly TRBD1 for D (5 bases). The CDR3 loop spans 14 amino acids. Germline loops: CDR1 SGHDN, CDR2 FVKESK.

About this clonotype itself: The junction and the germline gene differ at one end; a read error may be behind it. The chain links TRBV25-1 to TRBJ2-1; 7 nucleotides line up with TRBD1. The CDR3 extends over 12 amino acids. Germline assignment: CDR1 MGHDK and CDR2 SYGVNS. The CDR3 here is CASWDSYNGQFF. The CDR3, as DNA: TGTGCCAGTTGGGACAGCTACAATGGGCAGTTCTTC. Based on the CDR3 plus reference TRBV25-1 and TRBJ2-1, the full variable domain is EADIYQTPRYLVIGTGKKITLECSQTMGHDKMYWYQQDPGMELHLIHYSYGVNSTEKGDLSSESTVSRIRTEHFPLTLESARPSHTSQYLCASWDSYNGQFFGPGTRLTVL.

The V and J genes are TRBV4-3 and TRBJ1-6, with a tentative D call TRBD1 (5 bases). Germline V gives CDR1 LGHNA, CDR2 YSLEER. V was cut by 1 base and J by 6 bases, with 22 bases left in between. The CDR3 is 19 amino acids. CDR3 DNA sequence: TGCGCCAGCAGCCAAGCCGTCCCCTCAGGGTTGATGAGTAATTCACCCCTCCACTTT. This translates into CASSQAVPSGLMSNSPLHF.

This chain links TRBV25-1 with TRBJ2-2; D is ambiguous. This CDR3 is built from 14 residues. The ends were cut back, 6 bases at V and 0 bases at J, with 8 bases in the middle. Per the germline V gene, CDR1 is MGHDK and CDR2 is SYGVNS. The CDR3 bases are TGTGCCAGCAGCACAACCGCGAACACCGGGGAGCTGTTTTTT. Protein: CASSTTANTGELFF.

This chain joins TRBV7-2 and TRBJ1-1, with 7 bases that match TRBD1. Germline lookup yields CDR1 SGHTA and CDR2 FQGNSA. V was pared by 5 bases and J by 7 bases, with 13 bases of the junction left unmatched. The CDR3 is made up of 15 amino acids. Here the CDR3 DNA reads TGTGCCAGCAGCCGCAACGAACAGGGGTCTATTGAAGCTTTCTTT. This encodes CASSRNEQGSIEAFF.

This clonotype was counted only a few times. This chain links TRBV9 with TRBJ2-5, with 7 bases matching TRBD2. This CDR3 spans 15 amino acids. CDR1 and CDR2 from the germline V gene are SGDLS and YYNGEE. V was clipped by 0 bases and J by 3 bases; unmatched bases: 5. This chain's CDR3 is CASSVGGRAEETQYF. The CDR3 nucleotides are TGTGCCAGCAGCGTAGGAGGGAGGGCCGAAGAGACCCAGTACTTC.

V usage is TRBV30 and J usage is TRBJ1-1, with D maybe TRBD1 (5 bases). In germline, CDR1 is GTSNPN, CDR2 SVGIG (reference sequence). Trimming stripped 3 bases from V and 3 bases from J, with 17 bases between. The CDR3 sequence is 15 residues long. CDR3 region: CAWRGRRQLYTEAFF. The CDR3 region has the DNA TGTGCCTGGAGGGGCCGGAGACAGCTTTACACTGAAGCTTTCTTT.

The chain's CDR3 is CAISVRDRRETQYF. CDR3 DNA sequence: TGTGCCATCAGTGTTCGGGACAGACGAGAGACCCAGTACTTC. This chain joins TRBV10-3 and TRBJ2-7; 7 nucleotides match TRBD1. Matching the DNA end better, TRBJ2-5 makes the J call doubtful. The CDR3 totals 14 residues. The germline V gene encodes CDR1 ENHRY and CDR2 SYGVKD.

In this sample, this clonotype turned up a few times. The rearrangement uses TRBV10-1 and TRBJ1-5, with D possibly TRBD1 on 6 matching bases. The V end was cut by 10 bases, the J end by 7 bases, with 11 bases between. Germline V gene lookup returns CDR1 WNHNN and CDR2 SYGVQD (reference sequence). The CDR3 has 11 amino acids. The CDR3 DNA follows: TGCGCCACTTCGACAGGCCAGCCCCAGCATTTT. Translating gives CATSTGQPQHF.

The chain is built from TRBV7-9 and TRBJ2-7, with a tentative D call TRBD1 (6 bases). The better agreement between TRBJ2-1 and the DNA end casts doubt on the J call. The CDR3 totals 17 residues. Looked up from germline, CDR1 is SEHNR and CDR2 is FQNEAQ (reference sequence). CDR3 loop: CASSLVSAQGATYEQFF. CDR3 in DNA: TGTGCCAGCAGCTTAGTGTCGGCACAGGGCGCTACCTACGAGCAGTTCTTC.

The J gene is TRBJ2-7, the V gene TRBV7-9; D is perhaps TRBD2 (5 bases). Between the trimmed V and J ends, which lost 5 bases and 2 bases, there was a span of 16 bases. From germline, CDR1 is SEHNR and CDR2 FQNEAQ (reference sequence). The CDR3 has 15 residues. The CDR3 sequence is CASSAPVGKTYEQYF. CDR3 DNA: TGTGCCAGCAGCGCCCCCGTCGGGAAGACCTACGAGCAGTACTTC.

This clonotype appeared a few times. This chain uses TRBV12-3 or TRBV12-4 with TRBJ1-1; D remains unclear. Trimming removed 7 bases from V and 3 bases from J, with 6 bases in between. This CDR3 has 11 amino acids. The CDR3 DNA is TGTGCCAGCACCCGAGACACTGAAGCTTTCTTT. Its translation: CASTRDTEAFF.

This clonotype was seen only a few times. It is unclear where the CDR3 begins or ends on the DNA, so no DNA is shown, and the CDR3 is as TCRdb lists it. CDR3 in amino acids: CASSEARRAGGDTQYF. The gene calls are TRBV2 and TRBJ2-3; the table's D call of TRBD1 was not tested on the DNA. The CDR3 has 16 residues if both end residues are counted. CDR1 SNHLY and CDR2 FYNNEI come from the germline V gene.

This clonotype was detected only a few times. This chain links TRBV25-1 with TRBJ2-1, with 7 nucleotides matching TRBD2. The CDR3 length is 14 residues. The V gene's germline CDR1 is MGHDK and CDR2 SYGVNS. After removal of 4 bases from V and 4 bases from J, the junction contained 4 bases not matched to a gene. The CDR3 DNA reads as TGTGCCAGCAGTGCCACTAGCGCTTACAATGAGCAGTTCTTC. Protein: CASSATSAYNEQFF.